This entry is about one T cell receptor (beta chain). The data derive from a study of blood T cells in healthy people across ages. V shed 4 bases, J shed 2 bases, and the junction held 6 bases outside the gene matches. In germline, CDR1 is LGHNA, CDR2 YSLEER. This CDR3 contains 15 residues. A sample-barcoded 5' primer and a J-beta primer mix were used in a second PCR of about 6 to 11 cycles. TCRdb called the 5' RACE reads again in MiXCR, with one record for every CDR3 protein. This sample yields about 540,000 distinct CDR3 sequences, of which 24% are seen a single time; roughly 9% belongs to the top ten. The sample was also linked to a second study, of T cells of mothers and their children.

The chain couples TRBV4-3 to TRBJ2-5, with 8 bases fitting TRBD1. Material: blood. This receptor was taken from a boy between 10 and 17 years old in good health. The DNA for the CDR3 is TGCGCCAGCAGCCGGCCGACAGGGGTGCAAGAGACCCAGTACTTC. Translated, it gives CASSRPTGVQETQYF.